This entry concerns a single T cell receptor (beta chain). Its matching antigen is unknown. The source of the sample is a study of T cells in narcolepsy. The data were produced by immunoSEQ multiplex PCR, yet TCRdb's version contains in-frame clones alone and is incomplete. This sample has 30,000 to 40,000 clones, with about 90% found just once. Study conclusions and caveats: Same-patient CSF and blood CD4+ T cell clonotypes included HCRT-specific and TRIB2-specific autoreactive ones. Autoreactive clone sequences were missing from some blood memory CD4+ repertoires.

The TCR comes from a human donor with narcolepsy. What was sequenced was CD45RA- memory CD4+ T cells from PBMCs.

CDR3 in DNA: TGTGCCACCCTGACTAGCGGGGGGACCCAGTACTTC. Translation: CATLTSGGTQYF. This chain links TRBV6-6 with TRBJ2-5, with TRBD2 matching 12 bases. V lost 10 bases, J lost 7 bases, and 4 bases stayed unmatched. Germline V gene lookup returns CDR1 MNHNY and CDR2 SVGAGI (reference sequence). The CDR3 has 12 amino acids.